One and the same sample provided the 32 T cell receptor beta chains below, sequenced in a study of beta chain features in type 1 diabetes. Regarding the study as a whole: In all four CD4+ subsets, TCRB CDR3 length was significantly, moderately reduced in type 1 diabetes.

The sequenced template was cDNA made from the entire isolated RNA. The method was immunoSEQ multiplex PCR; TCRdb's version includes in-frame clones alone and lacks a portion of them. This sample yields around 160,000 clones, of which approximately 9% are seen a single time; 0.45% to 0.6% belongs to the top ten. The antigens these receptors bind are not known. What was sequenced was central memory CD4+ T cells from blood. The origin of the receptors is a woman aged 18-35 years with type 1 diabetes.

This clone was seen a handful of times. The V and J genes are TRBV5-1 and TRBJ2-5, with 8 bases fitting TRBD1. The germline gives CDR1 SGHRS, CDR2 YFSETQ. The V segment lost 5 bases and the J segment 4 bases; nucleotides outside the gene matches: 7. This CDR3 has 14 amino acids. The CDR3 protein is CASRPTGTGETQYF. The CDR3 DNA is TGCGCCAGCAGACCCACCGGGACAGGAGAGACCCAGTACTTC.

The chain combines TRBV30 with TRBJ1-5, with a possible D match to TRBD1 (6 bases). The CDR3 has 13 residues. V shed 0 bases and J shed 7 bases, with 10 bases lying between them. CDR1 GTSNPN and CDR2 SVGIG come from the germline V gene (reference sequence). This CDR3 reads CAWSVGRGQPQHF. The CDR3 region has the DNA TGTGCCTGGAGTGTAGGCAGGGGCCAGCCCCAGCATTTT.

This clone has a handful of counts. The chain couples TRBV5-4 to TRBJ2-6; 9 positions match TRBD1. The CDR3 length is 19 residues. Per germline, CDR1 SGHNT and CDR2 YYREEE (reference sequence). V lost 7 bases, J lost 2 bases, and 16 bases stayed unmatched. CDR3 coding DNA: TGTGCCAGCGGGGGTGTAATGGGACAGGGAGGCGCTGGGGCCAACGTCCTGACTTTC. Residues: CASGGVMGQGGAGANVLTF.

This clone was detected a few times. In nucleotides, the CDR3 is TGTGCCTCACCGCGAAGCGGGAGTAGTGGTGAGCAGTTCTTC. As protein: CASPRSGSSGEQFF. The chain carries TRBV30 and TRBJ2-1, with TRBD2 matching 8 bases. J was trimmed by 9 bases and V by 7 bases; bases with no gene match: 14. CDR1 and CDR2 (germline): GTSNPN, SVGIG (reference sequence). The CDR3 contains 14 residues.

The J gene is TRBJ2-7, the V gene TRBV19; 7 bases are a match to TRBD2. Per the germline V gene, CDR1 is LNHDA and CDR2 is SQIVND (reference sequence). The J segment lost 4 bases and the V segment lost 4 bases, leaving 4 bases of the junction unmatched. This CDR3 has 13 amino acids. The CDR3 DNA reads as TGTGCCAGTAGTACGGCGGGAGATTACGAGCAGTACTTC. Its translation is CASSTAGDYEQYF.

This chain connects TRBV7-9 to TRBJ1-1, with D uncertain. V lost 5 bases and J 1 base, leaving 5 bases between the germline ends. The CDR3 runs to 12 residues. Germline V gives CDR1 SEHNR, CDR2 FQNEAQ (reference sequence). The CDR3: CASSVQNTEAFF. The CDR3 bases are TGTGCCAGCAGCGTCCAGAACACTGAAGCTTTCTTT.

The chain joins TRBV19 to TRBJ2-3; a weak D match, TRBD2 (6 bases). CDR3 size: 14 residues. Germline assignment: CDR1 LNHDA and CDR2 SQIVND (reference sequence). V was trimmed by 11 bases and J by 1 base, leaving 16 bases between them. CDR3 coding DNA: TGTGCCTCGGGGGAGTACGCAGGCACAGATACGCAGTATTTT. Its protein product is CASGEYAGTDTQYF.

This clone turned up a few times. The chain carries TRBV16 and TRBJ1-2; no clear D. There are 13 residues in the CDR3. Germline CDR1 reads KGHSY; CDR2 reads FQNENV. Between the trimmed V and J ends, which lost 2 bases and 8 bases, there was a span of 12 bases. CDR3 sequence: CASSQSTVGGYTF. CDR3 nucleotides: TGTGCCAGCAGCCAAAGTACCGTGGGCGGCTACACCTTC.

J is TRBJ2-7 and V is TRBV5-4, with D possibly being TRBD1 (6 bases). This CDR3 comprises 15 residues. V was cut by 0 bases and J by 3 bases, with 13 bases left in between. Germline V gene lookup returns CDR1 SGHNT and CDR2 YYREEE (reference sequence). CDR3 protein: CASSLETGGHYEQYF. The CDR3 DNA is TGTGCCAGCAGCTTGGAAACTGGGGGACACTACGAGCAGTACTTC.

This clone showed up just a few times. The chain is built from TRBV7-9 and TRBJ1-1, with unresolved D. V shed 1 base and J shed 7 bases, with 13 bases lying between them. This CDR3 has 14 amino acids. From germline, CDR1 is SEHNR and CDR2 FQNEAQ (reference sequence). The CDR3 sequence is CASSLDPDIHEAFF. The CDR3 DNA reads as TGTGCCAGCAGCTTAGATCCCGACATACATGAAGCTTTCTTT.

The sample holds a few counts of this clone. This chain joins TRBV28 and TRBJ1-2; D gene unclear. The CDR3 is 13 residues long. The V end lost 5 bases, the J end lost 12 bases, and 19 bases lay between the germline ends. The germline CDR1 and CDR2 sequences are MDHEN and SYDVKM. Written as DNA, the CDR3 is TGTGCCAGCAGTACGGTTACCAGGCAGTGGGACACCTTC. It translates to CASSTVTRQWDTF.

This clone was counted between two and nine times. The chain combines TRBV6-5 with TRBJ1-2; D is perhaps TRBD1 (6 bases). This CDR3 region has 15 residues. CDR1 is MNHEY and CDR2 is SVGAGI in the germline V gene. V lost 6 bases, J lost 8 bases, and 22 bases lay in between. The CDR3 DNA reads TGTGCCAGCAGCCCCTCCCGGGGGGCGCGCGGGGGCTACACCTTC. Protein: CASSPSRGARGGYTF.

CDR3 region: CATSRDLPGSYEQYF. The CDR3 bases are TGTGCCACCAGCAGAGATCTTCCAGGTTCCTACGAGCAGTACTTC. The chain combines TRBV15 with TRBJ2-7; D uncertain. This CDR3 spans 15 amino acids. Germline V CDR1 and CDR2: LNHNV, YYDKDF (reference sequence). Trimming removed 0 bases from V and 1 base from J, with 10 bases in between.

The V and J genes are TRBV5-4 and TRBJ2-7, with D possibly TRBD2 on 7 matching bases. Trimming took off 4 bases at V and 4 bases at J, with 12 bases between the two ends. CDR1 and CDR2 from the germline V gene are SGHNT and YYREEE (reference sequence). This CDR3 region has 13 residues. Here the CDR3 reads CASSPSGTYEQYF. The CDR3 bases are TGTGCCAGCAGCCCCAGCGGGACATACGAGCAGTACTTC.

This clone was seen a few times. This chain's CDR3 is CASSSGLAGGPSSYNEQFF. The CDR3 DNA reads as TGCGCCAGCAGCTCGGGACTAGCGGGAGGGCCCAGCTCCTACAATGAGCAGTTCTTC. The chain couples TRBV5-1 to TRBJ2-1, with 16 bases that match TRBD2. Trimming removed 3 bases from V and 0 bases from J; junction bases left unmatched: 6. The CDR3 loop spans 19 amino acids. Germline-derived CDR1 and CDR2 are SGHRS and YFSETQ.

This chain uses TRBV7-9 with TRBJ2-1; TRBD2 matches at 14 bases. The CDR3 runs 17 residues. V gave up 5 bases and J gave up 3 bases; unmatched junction bases: 6. Germline CDR1 and CDR2: SEHNR and FQNEAQ (reference sequence). This CDR3 is CASSPRGLAGVYNEQFF. CDR3 DNA: TGTGCCAGCAGCCCCCGGGGACTAGCGGGAGTCTACAATGAGCAGTTCTTC.

This clone turned up a few times. The gene calls are TRBV7-2 and TRBJ2-1; D might be TRBD2 (6 bases). The CDR3 contains 15 residues. Trimming took 3 bases from V and 7 from J, leaving 16 bases between them. Germline loops: CDR1 SGHTA, CDR2 FQGNSA. The CDR3 DNA follows: TGTGCCAGCAGCTTGGGTTCGCGGGAAGGTAATGAGCAGTTCTTC. Encoded protein: CASSLGSREGNEQFF.

This clone was observed at least ten times. The V gene is TRBV4-1, the J gene TRBJ2-3, with a tentative D call TRBD2 (5 bases). Trimming cost V 0 bases and J 4 bases, with 8 bases left between them. The CDR3 loop spans 14 amino acids. Germline loops: CDR1 MGHRA, CDR2 YSYEKL. This CDR3 is CASSQDGSPDTQYF. CDR3 in DNA: TGCGCCAGCAGCCAAGATGGGAGTCCAGATACGCAGTATTTT.

The table lists this clone with a few counts. V usage is TRBV7-2 and J usage is TRBJ1-2; D is possibly TRBD1 (6 bases). CDR1 and CDR2 from the germline V gene are SGHTA and FQGNSA. This CDR3 contains 15 residues. Trimming left V 1 base short and J 0 bases short, with 9 bases between. The CDR3 is CASSLDRAANYGYTF. CDR3 DNA: TGTGCCAGCAGCTTAGACAGGGCTGCTAACTATGGCTACACCTTC.

The genes are TRBV29-1 and TRBJ2-1, with 10 bases fitting TRBD2. Germline V CDR1 and CDR2: SQVTM, ANQGSEA. This CDR3 has 12 residues. Here the CDR3 reads CGSGTSDGEQFF. For the CDR3, the DNA is TGCGGAAGCGGGACTAGCGATGGTGAGCAGTTCTTC.

The chain employs TRBV10-3 and TRBJ1-1, with D unresolved. The germline gives CDR1 ENHRY, CDR2 SYGVKD. Trimming took off 0 bases at V and 1 base at J, with 9 bases between the two ends. The CDR3 sequence is 15 residues long. The CDR3 loop reads CAISESSQANTEAFF. The CDR3 nucleotides are TGTGCCATCAGTGAGTCGAGTCAAGCGAACACTGAAGCTTTCTTT.

This clone has a handful of counts. This chain links TRBV11-2 with TRBJ1-2; D unclear. The CDR3 covers 14 residues. The germline gives CDR1 SGHAT, CDR2 FQNNGV. Between the trimmed V and J ends, which lost 0 bases and 2 bases, there was a span of 7 bases. The CDR3 region is CASSLEHRNYGYTF. The CDR3, as DNA: TGTGCCAGCAGCTTAGAGCACAGAAACTATGGCTACACCTTC.

The chain recombines TRBV7-9 with TRBJ2-7, with 10 bases aligning to TRBD2. Germline CDR1 SEHNR, CDR2 FQNEAQ (reference sequence). This CDR3 comprises 15 residues. V shed 4 bases, J shed 2 bases, and the junction held 5 bases outside the gene matches. The CDR3 bases are TGTGCCAGCAGCTCCCTAGCGGGGGCCACCTACGAGCAGTACTTC. This gives the protein CASSSLAGATYEQYF. Combining the CDR3 with reference TRBV7-9 and TRBJ2-7 gives the whole variable domain DTGVSQNPRHKITKRGQNVTFRCDPISEHNRLYWYRQTLGQGPEFLTYFQNEAQLEKSRLLSDRFSAERPKGSFSTLEIQRTEQGDSAMYLCASSSLAGATYEQYFGPGTRLTVT.

This clone was detected a few times. CDR3 protein: CASSGTWGGYTF. In DNA, the CDR3 is TGTGCCAGCAGTGGGACATGGGGTGGCTACACCTTC. The chain combines TRBV2 with TRBJ1-2, with D maybe TRBD1 (5 bases). Deletions cut 4 bases from V and 7 bases from J, with 10 bases between. The germline V gene has CDR1 SNHLY and CDR2 FYNNEI. This CDR3 is built from 12 residues.

This clone has ten or more counts. Other DNA sequences within the sample encode an identical CDR3. V gene TRBV4-3 combines with J gene TRBJ2-1; 8 bases agree with TRBD2. V was clipped by 2 bases and J by 3 bases; unmatched bases: 3. This CDR3 is built from 15 residues. Germline V gene lookup returns CDR1 LGHNA and CDR2 YSLEER. DNA for the CDR3: TGCGCCAGCAGCCAACCGAGCGGGGGCTACAATGAGCAGTTCTTC. Its protein is CASSQPSGGYNEQFF.

The chain links TRBV2 to TRBJ1-4; D is ambiguous. CDR3 size: 13 residues. Germline lookup yields CDR1 SNHLY and CDR2 FYNNEI. Deletions cut 7 bases from V and 3 bases from J, with 9 bases between. CDR3 sequence: CASNDLPNEKLFF. The DNA of the CDR3 is TGTGCCAGCAATGACCTCCCTAATGAAAAACTGTTTTTT.

This clone was counted a few times. The chain has TRBV9 and TRBJ2-1; D ambiguous. Germline V CDR1 and CDR2: SGDLS, YYNGEE. The ends were cut back, 0 bases at V and 0 bases at J, with 7 bases in the middle. The CDR3 has 15 amino acids. CDR3 DNA: TGTGCCAGCAGCGTAGCCCCAAACTCCTACAATGAGCAGTTCTTC. Translating gives CASSVAPNSYNEQFF. Full variable domain (outside the CDR3, taken from reference TRBV9 and TRBJ2-1): DSGVTQTPKHLITATGQRVTLRCSPRSGDLSVYWYQQSLDQGLQFLIQYYNGEERAKGNILERFSAQQFPDLHSELNLSSLELGDSALYFCASSVAPNSYNEQFFGPGTRLTVL.

A few counts support this clone. V gene TRBV28 combines with J gene TRBJ2-3; D call uncertain. Germline CDR1 and CDR2: MDHEN and SYDVKM. The CDR3 totals 13 residues. Trimming left V 7 bases short and J 1 base short, with 9 bases between. The CDR3 DNA follows: TGTGCCAGCAACCGTGGAGGCACAGATACGCAGTATTTT. Its translation: CASNRGGTDTQYF.

The V and J genes are TRBV5-4 and TRBJ2-1; D is possibly TRBD2 (5 bases). The CDR3 has 13 amino acids. CDR1 and CDR2 (germline): SGHNT, YYREEE (reference sequence). V was cut by 4 bases and J by 9 bases, with 14 bases left in between. The CDR3: CASSRQPEGEQFF. In nucleotides, the CDR3 is TGTGCCAGCAGCCGCCAGCCAGAGGGTGAGCAGTTCTTC.

This clone was seen a handful of times. The genes are TRBV4-1 and TRBJ2-1; maybe TRBD2 (6 bases). This CDR3 comprises 15 residues. Germline V gene sequence: CDR1 MGHRA, CDR2 YSYEKL. The germline V and J ends were trimmed by 0 bases and 6 bases, with 12 bases remaining between them. The CDR3 DNA is TGCGCCAGCAGCCAAGATGGGGGGAGTTTCAATGAGCAGTTCTTC. Translated, it gives CASSQDGGSFNEQFF.

The V gene is TRBV7-2, the J gene TRBJ2-1, with D perhaps matching TRBD1 (5 bases). Trimming shortened V by 5 bases and J by 0 bases, and 11 bases separated the two germline ends. CDR3 length equals 15 residues. The germline V gene has CDR1 SGHTA and CDR2 FQGNSA. CDR3 bases: TGTGCCAGCAGCCCCTTGCAGGGCTCCTACAATGAGCAGTTCTTC. It specifies CASSPLQGSYNEQFF.

This clone was counted a few times. The genes are TRBV7-2 and TRBJ1-5, with a tentative D call TRBD1 (6 bases). CDR1 and CDR2 from the germline V gene are SGHTA and FQGNSA. The germline V and J ends were trimmed by 0 bases and 3 bases, with 21 bases remaining between them. The CDR3 has 19 amino acids. CDR3 residues: CASSLAGGRGVILNQPQHF. CDR3 sequence (DNA): TGTGCCAGCAGCTTAGCGGGGGGGCGCGGTGTCATCCTCAATCAGCCCCAGCATTTT.